The rows below give T cell receptor beta chains drawn from one sample of a study of shared clonotypes between healthy human individuals. Clones were read by immunoSEQ multiplex PCR, and TCRdb kept only the in-frame ones, dropping some. There are roughly 300,000 clones in the sample; around 90% occur only once, and 15% to 20% lies in the top ten. What was sequenced was memory CD8+ T cells sorted from blood. These receptors originate from a man aged 18 to 30 in good health. Each CDR3 is given with its conserved first and last residue. Each record gives: J gene, D gene, V gene, clone size, CDR3 DNA, CDR3 protein. The D gene is left open where the match is weak. Size is omitted from some rows. Given values are once, few, many or a class for expanded clones.

TRBJ2-3	TRBD2	TRBV4-2	NA	TGTGCCAGCAGCCAAGATTATCGGACTAGCGTGGGAGATACGCAGTATTTT	CASSQDYRTSVGDTQYF
TRBJ2-3	NA	TRBV4-1	NA	TGCGCCAGCAGCCCTGGTACTAGCACAGATACGCAGTATTTT	CASSPGTSTDTQYF
TRBJ1-2	NA	TRBV7-9	NA	TGTGCCAGCAGCTTAGAGGGCACAGAAACGAACTATGGCTACACCTTC	CASSLEGTETNYGYTF
TRBJ2-7	TRBD1	TRBV6-6	NA	TGTGCCAGCAGTTGGGACAGGGAGATCTACCAGCAGTACTTC	CASSWDREIYQQYF
TRBJ2-7	NA	TRBV30	NA	TGTGCCTGGAGGGATATAAACTCCTACGAGCAGTACTTC	CAWRDINSYEQYF
TRBJ2-1	NA	TRBV6-6	NA	TGTGCCAGCAGTTATCACCCCTCTGCGGATGAGCAGTTCTTC	CASSYHPSADEQFF
TRBJ2-7	NA	TRBV2	few	TGTGCCAGCAGTGAAGGGCGGATCCCTATTTCCTACGAGCAGTACTTC	CASSEGRIPISYEQYF
TRBJ1-4	NA	TRBV9	once	TGTGCCAGCAGCGTAGAGGGGAACCTTAATGAAAAACTGTTTTTT	CASSVEGNLNEKLFF
TRBJ2-5	TRBD2	TRBV11-2	once	TGTGCCAGCAGCGGCAGACCGGGACTAGCGGGCGAAGAGACCCAGTACTTC	CASSGRPGLAGEETQYF
TRBJ2-1	TRBD2	TRBV7-2	NA	TGTGCCAGCAGCTTCGCCCCTTGGGGCGGGGGCTACAATGAGCAGTTCTTC	CASSFAPWGGGYNEQFF
TRBJ1-2	NA	TRBV11-2	NA	TGTGCCAGCAGCTTAGTTCCGGTCGACTATGGCTACACCTTC	CASSLVPVDYGYTF
TRBJ1-1	TRBD1	TRBV9	NA	TGTGCCAGCAGCGGGACGGACAGGGCGGTGAACACTGAAGCTTTCTTT	CASSGTDRAVNTEAFF
TRBJ2-7	TRBD1	TRBV6-1	NA	TGTGCCAGCAGCCCCGGACAGGGTATATTCCACGAGCAGTACTTC	CASSPGQGIFHEQYF
TRBJ2-1	NA	TRBV9	NA	TGTGCCAGCAGCGATACATTGCAGAGTCATGAGCAGTTCTTC	CASSDTLQSHEQFF
TRBJ2-7	TRBD2	TRBV6-1	NA	TGTGCCAGCAGTGCAAAGCCCAGGCTAGCGGGAACCAACGAGCAGTACTTC	CASSAKPRLAGTNEQYF
TRBJ1-4	NA	TRBV2	NA	TGTGCCAGCAGTGGAACTCCGACAGGTTGGGGGCTTGGGAAACTGTTTTTT	CASSGTPTGWGLGKLFF
TRBJ2-7	NA	TRBV7-6	NA	TGTGCCAGCAGCTTAGCCCCATTGAGCTCCTACGAGCAGTACTTC	CASSLAPLSSYEQYF
TRBJ2-7	NA	TRBV2	NA	TGTGCCAGCAGTGAAGGGCAGGCCCCCATCATCTACAAGCAGTACTTC	CASSEGQAPIIYKQYF
TRBJ2-2	NA	TRBV6-1	NA	TGTGCCAGCAGTGATCGCCCTAGCGAGTCCACCGGGGAGCTGTTTTTT	CASSDRPSESTGELFF
TRBJ1-5	NA	TRBV6-6	NA	TGTGCCAGCATCCAGGCTTATAGCAATCAGCCCCAGCATTTT	CASIQAYSNQPQHF
TRBJ2-7	TRBD1	TRBV18	NA	TGTGCCAGCTCACCAGGGACAGGGGCCTACGAGCAGTACTTC	CASSPGTGAYEQYF
TRBJ1-2	NA	TRBV6-5	NA	TGTGCCAGCAGTTACTCGGGGGAGGGTAACTATGGCTACACCTTC	CASSYSGEGNYGYTF
TRBJ1-1	TRBD1	TRBV5-4	NA	TGTGCCAGCAGCCAACGACAGGGGTATAATTTAGGCACTGAAGCTTTCTTT	CASSQRQGYNLGTEAFF
TRBJ2-1	NA	TRBV10-1	NA	TGCGCCAGCAGTGAGTCGCCGGGGAGCTCCTACAATGAGCAGTTCTTC	CASSESPGSSYNEQFF
TRBJ2-1	NA	TRBV5-8	NA	TGTGCCAGCAGCCCCAGAGGGAGAAAACTTAGCGATGAGCAGTTCTTC	CASSPRGRKLSDEQFF
TRBJ1-2	NA	TRBV28	once	TGTGCCAGCAGTCTCGGGGTCCTAAACTATGGCTACACCTTC	CASSLGVLNYGYTF
TRBJ2-1	NA	TRBV5-8	NA	TGTGCCAGCAGTTCCGGGAGCTCCTACAATGAGCAGTTCTTC	CASSSGSSYNEQFF
TRBJ2-7	TRBD1	TRBV4-1	NA	TGCGCCAGCAGCCTTAGGGACAGTAGCCCCTACGAGCAGTACTTC	CASSLRDSSPYEQYF
TRBJ2-7	NA	TRBV28	many	TGTGCCAGCAGTTTTGGCTTCCCCAGGGATTGGCACGAGCAGTACTTC	CASSFGFPRDWHEQYF
TRBJ2-1	TRBD1	TRBV29-1	NA	TGCAGCGTTTCCCCCCGGGACAGGGTCCGAGATGAGCAGTTCTTC	CSVSPRDRVRDEQFF